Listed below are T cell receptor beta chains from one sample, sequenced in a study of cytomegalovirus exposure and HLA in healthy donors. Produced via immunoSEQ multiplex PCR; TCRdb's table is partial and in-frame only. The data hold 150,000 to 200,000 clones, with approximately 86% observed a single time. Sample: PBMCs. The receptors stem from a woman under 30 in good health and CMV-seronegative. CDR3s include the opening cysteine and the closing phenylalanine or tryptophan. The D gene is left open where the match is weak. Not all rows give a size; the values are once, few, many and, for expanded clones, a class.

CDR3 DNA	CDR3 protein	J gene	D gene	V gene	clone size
TGCAGCGGGCGCCCGGGACAGGGGGGCACAGATACGCAGTATTTT	CSGRPGQGGTDTQYF	TRBJ2-3	TRBD1	TRBV29-1	-
TGTGCCAGCAGCCCGGGACAGGGCAGCTATCGCTATGGCTACACCTTC	CASSPGQGSYRYGYTF	TRBJ1-2	TRBD1	TRBV5-8	-
TGTGCCAGCAGTGCGACAGGGGCCGTCGGGGAGCTGTTTTTT	CASSATGAVGELFF	TRBJ2-2	TRBD1	TRBV11-2	-
TGTGCCAGCAGCCCACGACAGGGGAGCGGCTATGGCTACACCTTC	CASSPRQGSGYGYTF	TRBJ1-2	TRBD1	TRBV5-8	-
TGTGCCAGCAGATTCACCCTAGCGGGAGGGAGAGATACGCAGTATTTT	CASRFTLAGGRDTQYF	TRBJ2-3	TRBD2	TRBV27	-
TGTGCCAGCAGTTCGTTGAGGGGAGGGCAGTTCTTC	CASSSLRGGQFF	TRBJ2-1	-	TRBV27	-
TGTGCCAGCAGTATCCCCGGCAGGTACGAGCAGTACTTC	CASSIPGRYEQYF	TRBJ2-7	-	TRBV6-6	-
TGTGCCAGCAGCCTGAGGACAGGGGGCCTATCCTACGAGCAGTACTTC	CASSLRTGGLSYEQYF	TRBJ2-7	TRBD1	TRBV5-4	-
TGTGCCACCTTGCGGGAGGGCACAGATACGCAGTATTTT	CATLREGTDTQYF	TRBJ2-3	TRBD2	TRBV6-5	-
TGTGCCAGCAGCCCCTCTAGCGGGAGTTACAATGAGCAGTTCTTC	CASSPSSGSYNEQFF	TRBJ2-1	TRBD2	TRBV7-2	-
TGTGCCAGCAGCAGTTATAGTGAGCAGTTCTTC	CASSSYSEQFF	TRBJ2-1	-	TRBV7-9	-
TGTGCCAGCAGCATTGGGGGGGCGACTAATGAAAAACTGTTTTTT	CASSIGGATNEKLFF	TRBJ1-4	-	TRBV7-9	-
TGCGCCAGCAGCCAACACAGGGACTATAGCAATCAGCCCCAGCATTTT	CASSQHRDYSNQPQHF	TRBJ1-5	-	TRBV4-1	-
TGCGCCAGCAGCCAACGACACGGGACAGTCCGGCGAAATGAAAAACTGTTTTTT	CASSQRHGTVRRNEKLFF	TRBJ1-4	TRBD1	TRBV4-3	-
TGTGCCAGCAGTCTGGACAGCCGAACGACTGAAGCTTTCTTT	CASSLDSRTTEAFF	TRBJ1-1	-	TRBV27	-
TGTGCCAGCAGCGAACTAGTTGCCGGGGAGCTGTTTTTT	CASSELVAGELFF	TRBJ2-2	-	TRBV13	-
TGCAGCGTTGCCGGAGGGGATGTTGGCTACACCTTC	CSVAGGDVGYTF	TRBJ1-2	-	TRBV29-1	-
TGCAGCGTCGACCGGGGGACCGACCTCCCGGGGGAGCTGTTTTTT	CSVDRGTDLPGELFF	TRBJ2-2	-	TRBV29-1	-
TGCGCCAGCAGCCAAGATGATGCCAGGGGGCACAATCAGCCCCAGCATTTT	CASSQDDARGHNQPQHF	TRBJ1-5	TRBD1	TRBV4-1	-
TGTGCCAGCAGCTTTCCAGGGGCCGGGGAGCTGTTTTTT	CASSFPGAGELFF	TRBJ2-2	-	TRBV7-9	-
TGTGCCAGCACCCCGGTCGGCAGGGACTACGAGCAGTACTTC	CASTPVGRDYEQYF	TRBJ2-7	-	TRBV2	-
TGTGCCAGCAGTTTACGCCGGGGCGGGGCTCTCGAGCAGTACTTC	CASSLRRGGALEQYF	TRBJ2-7	-	TRBV27	-
TGCAGCGCTATGACTAGCGGAGGCCCGAACACCGGGGAGCTGTTTTTT	CSAMTSGGPNTGELFF	TRBJ2-2	TRBD2	TRBV29-1	-
TGTGCCAGCAGCTTAGATCCAGCGGGAGCCGGAGATACGCAGTATTTT	CASSLDPAGAGDTQYF	TRBJ2-3	TRBD2	TRBV7-2	few
TGTGCCACAGGCCCTAGCGGGAACCCCTACGAGCAGTACTTC	CATGPSGNPYEQYF	TRBJ2-7	TRBD2	TRBV10-3	-
TGTGCCAGCAGCTTAAGGAGACAGGGCGCCGGCGAGCAGTACTTC	CASSLRRQGAGEQYF	TRBJ2-7	TRBD1	TRBV7-2	-
TGTGCCAGCCTAGAGGACAGAGTCTACAATGAGCAGTTCTTC	CASLEDRVYNEQFF	TRBJ2-1	-	TRBV6-6	-
TGTGCCAGCTCACCGACTAGTTTTTCTCTCAATGAGCAGTTCTTC	CASSPTSFSLNEQFF	TRBJ2-1	-	TRBV18	once
TGTGCCTGGACCGAGAGGCCGGAAGCTTTCTTT	CAWTERPEAFF	TRBJ1-1	-	TRBV30	-
TGTGCCAGCAGCTACAAGAACGTCTACACTGAAGCTTTCTTT	CASSYKNVYTEAFF	TRBJ1-1	-	TRBV11-3	-
TGCGCCAGCAGCTTGTCCACGGGGGGGCCCCAAGAGACCCAGTACTTC	CASSLSTGGPQETQYF	TRBJ2-5	TRBD2	TRBV5-1	-
TGTGCCAGCGGTAGACAGGGAATGAGCTCCTACGAGCAGTACTTC	CASGRQGMSSYEQYF	TRBJ2-7	TRBD1	TRBV6-5	-
TGCGCCAGCAGCTTGACTCAGGGTTCGGCTGGCTACACCTTC	CASSLTQGSAGYTF	TRBJ1-2	-	TRBV5-1	once
TGTGCCAGCAGTGACGGGCAGGGAGGGGTCTCCGAGCAGTACTTC	CASSDGQGGVSEQYF	TRBJ2-7	TRBD2	TRBV6-4	once
TGTGCCAGCAGCTTAGGGCGACTAGCGGGTCCCTACGAGCAGTACTTC	CASSLGRLAGPYEQYF	TRBJ2-7	TRBD2	TRBV7-8	-
TGCGCCAGCAGTCGACAGGCCGACGAGCAGTACTTC	CASSRQADEQYF	TRBJ2-7	-	TRBV5-1	-
TGTGCCAGCAGCTTTGCGGTTAACACTGAAGCTTTCTTT	CASSFAVNTEAFF	TRBJ1-1	-	TRBV7-9	-
TGTGCCAGCAGACTAGGTCCAGGCACAGATACGCAGTATTTT	CASRLGPGTDTQYF	TRBJ2-3	-	TRBV27	-
TGTGCCAGCAGCCCCGCGGGACAGGGGGTGAACACTGAAGCTTTCTTT	CASSPAGQGVNTEAFF	TRBJ1-1	TRBD1	TRBV5-4	-
TGTGCCAGCAGCCGGGGGTCCTACGAGCAGTACTTC	CASSRGSYEQYF	TRBJ2-7	-	TRBV6-6	-
TGTGCCAGCAGCTTAGGGCAGGGGACCTACAATGAGCAGTTCTTC	CASSLGQGTYNEQFF	TRBJ2-1	-	TRBV11-1	-
TGTGCCAGCAGTTATTCTGACAGCTCCTACAATGAGCAGTTCTTC	CASSYSDSSYNEQFF	TRBJ2-1	-	TRBV6-5	-
TGTGCCAGCAGCCAAGGGACAGGGGGGACAGATACGCAGTATTTT	CASSQGTGGTDTQYF	TRBJ2-3	TRBD1	TRBV7-9	-
TGTGCCAGCAGCCCGCCGGGACTGCCATACAATGAGCAGTTCTTC	CASSPPGLPYNEQFF	TRBJ2-1	-	TRBV7-8	-
TGTGCCAGCAGCTTGGGGGGACTAGCGGGGACCGTTTTTGGGGAGCAGTACTTC	CASSLGGLAGTVFGEQYF	TRBJ2-7	TRBD2	TRBV11-2	-
TGTGCCAGTAGTTTCCCGGGACAGGGGTTTGCTGAAGCTTTCTTT	CASSFPGQGFAEAFF	TRBJ1-1	TRBD1	TRBV19	-
TGCGCCAGCAGTCAGAGGGCGGGGAACACTGAAGCTTTCTTT	CASSQRAGNTEAFF	TRBJ1-1	-	TRBV5-1	-
TGCATCTCCAGGGGGGCCACTGAAGCTTTCTTT	CISRGATEAFF	TRBJ1-1	TRBD1	TRBV29-1	-
TGTGCCTGGGAGCGACTAGCGGGGGGACCCCGCTACGATACGCAGTATTTT	CAWERLAGGPRYDTQYF	TRBJ2-3	TRBD2	TRBV30	-
TGTGCCACCAGCAGAGATGGGGGGGCTAATAATGAAAAACTGTTTTTT	CATSRDGGANNEKLFF	TRBJ1-4	-	TRBV15	-
TGTGCCAGCAATAGGGACAGGGTTAGCAATCAGCCCCAGCATTTT	CASNRDRVSNQPQHF	TRBJ1-5	TRBD1	TRBV6-1	-
TGTGCCAGCAGTTACGAGCGGGTTACTGAAGCTTTCTTT	CASSYERVTEAFF	TRBJ1-1	-	TRBV6-5	-
TGTGCCATCAGTACCCGGGACAATACGGGGGAGCTGTTTTTT	CAISTRDNTGELFF	TRBJ2-2	-	TRBV10-3	-